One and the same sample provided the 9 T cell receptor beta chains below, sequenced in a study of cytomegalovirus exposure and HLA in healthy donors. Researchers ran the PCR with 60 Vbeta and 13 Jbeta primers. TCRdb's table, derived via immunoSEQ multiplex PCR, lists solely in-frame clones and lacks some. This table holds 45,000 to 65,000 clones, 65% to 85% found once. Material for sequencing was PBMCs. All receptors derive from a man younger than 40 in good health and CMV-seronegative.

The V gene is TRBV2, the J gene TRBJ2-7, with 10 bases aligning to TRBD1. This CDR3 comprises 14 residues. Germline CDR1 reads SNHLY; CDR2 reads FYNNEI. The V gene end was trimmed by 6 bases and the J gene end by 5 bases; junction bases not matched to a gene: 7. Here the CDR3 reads CASRTGQGIDEQYF. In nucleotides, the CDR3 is TGTGCCAGCAGGACGGGACAGGGGATCGACGAGCAGTACTTC.

CDR3 loop: CASSEGLAYTDTQYF. The CDR3, as DNA: TGCGCCAGCAGCGAGGGACTGGCGTACACAGATACGCAGTATTTT. This chain connects TRBV5-1 to TRBJ2-3; tentative D call: TRBD2 (6 bases). Germline V gene lookup returns CDR1 SGHRS and CDR2 YFSETQ. Trimming removed 4 bases at V and 2 bases at J, with 14 bases between. The CDR3 length is 15 residues.

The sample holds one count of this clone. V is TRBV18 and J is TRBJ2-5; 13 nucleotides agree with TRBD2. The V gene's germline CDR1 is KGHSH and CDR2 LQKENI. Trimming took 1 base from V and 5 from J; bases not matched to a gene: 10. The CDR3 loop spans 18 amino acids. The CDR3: CASSPQLAGGQFRETQYF. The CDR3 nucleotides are TGTGCCAGCTCACCACAACTAGCGGGGGGGCAGTTTCGTGAGACCCAGTACTTC.

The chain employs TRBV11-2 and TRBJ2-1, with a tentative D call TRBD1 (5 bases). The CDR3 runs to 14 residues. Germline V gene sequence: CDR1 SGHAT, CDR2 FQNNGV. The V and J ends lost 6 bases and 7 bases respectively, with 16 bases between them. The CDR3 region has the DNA TGTGCCAGCAGAGGAACCAGGGTCGGTAATGAGCAGTTCTTC. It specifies CASRGTRVGNEQFF.

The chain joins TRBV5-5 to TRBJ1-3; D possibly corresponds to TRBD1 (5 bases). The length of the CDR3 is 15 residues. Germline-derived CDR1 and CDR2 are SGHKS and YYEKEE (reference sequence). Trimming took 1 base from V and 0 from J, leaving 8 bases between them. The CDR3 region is CASSLSGGSGNTIYF. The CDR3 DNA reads TGTGCCAGCAGCTTGTCGGGGGGCTCTGGAAACACCATATATTTT. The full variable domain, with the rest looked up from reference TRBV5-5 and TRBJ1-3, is DAGVTQSPTHLIKTRGQQVTLRCSPISGHKSVSWYQQVLGQGPQFIFQYYEKEERGRGNFPDRFSARQFPNYSSELNVNALLLGDSALYLCASSLSGGSGNTIYFGEGSWLTVV.

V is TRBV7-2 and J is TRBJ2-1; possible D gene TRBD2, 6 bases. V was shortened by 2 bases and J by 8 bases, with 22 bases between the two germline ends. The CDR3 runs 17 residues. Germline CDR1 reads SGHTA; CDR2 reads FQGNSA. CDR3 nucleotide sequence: TGTGCCAGCAGCTTATTGGGTAGCGGAGGGGCCTGGGATGAGCAGTTCTTC. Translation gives CASSLLGSGGAWDEQFF.

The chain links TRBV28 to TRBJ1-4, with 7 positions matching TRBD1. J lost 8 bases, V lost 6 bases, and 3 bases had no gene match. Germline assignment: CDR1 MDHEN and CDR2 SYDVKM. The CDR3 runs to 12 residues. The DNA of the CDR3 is TGTGCCAGCAGCCCGGACAGGGAAAAACTGTTTTTT. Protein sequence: CASSPDREKLFF.

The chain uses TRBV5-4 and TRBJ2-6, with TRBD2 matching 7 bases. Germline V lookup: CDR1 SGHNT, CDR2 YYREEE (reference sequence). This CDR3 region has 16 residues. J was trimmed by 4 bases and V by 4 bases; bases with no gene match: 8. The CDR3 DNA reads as TGTGCCAGCAGCCTTATACGGGGGGAAGGGGCCAACGTCCTGACTTTC. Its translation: CASSLIRGEGANVLTF. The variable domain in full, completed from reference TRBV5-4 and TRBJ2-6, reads ETGVTQSPTHLIKTRGQQVTLRCSSQSGHNTVSWYQQALGQGPQFIFQYYREEENGRGNFPPRFSGLQFPNYSSELNVNALELDDSALYLCASSLIRGEGANVLTFGAGSRLTVL.

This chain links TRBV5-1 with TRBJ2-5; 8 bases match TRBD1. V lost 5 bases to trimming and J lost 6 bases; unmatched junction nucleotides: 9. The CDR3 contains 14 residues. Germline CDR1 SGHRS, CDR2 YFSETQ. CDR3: CASRTSDRVQTQYF. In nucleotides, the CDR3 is TGCGCCAGCAGAACATCGGACAGGGTACAGACCCAGTACTTC.